The clone carrying this TCR beta chain was picked up a small number of times. This specimen comes from a study of T-cell reconstitution after alpha-beta-depleted transplantation in children. Preparation of the TCRbeta library involved a method that used unique molecular identifiers. TCRdb re-analysed the PCR reads in MiXCR, keeping a single row per CDR3 protein. This sample has some 530,000 distinct CDR3 sequences; approximately 12% occur once, and the top ten carry roughly 5.4%. V lost 6 bases, J lost 5 bases, and 12 bases stayed unmatched. Looked up from germline, CDR1 is DFQATT and CDR2 is SNEGSKA (reference sequence). The CDR3 is 15 residues long.

The clonotype originates from a human donor who donated a stem cell graft to a child with combined immunodeficiency. This specimen was PBMCs from the stem cell graft donor, taken from the stem cell graft. V and J are TRBV20-1 and TRBJ2-5; 10 positions match TRBD2. The CDR3 nucleotides read TGCAGTGCATCAACTAGCGGGATGGGGGTTGAGACCCAGTACTTC. This translates into CSASTSGMGVETQYF.